A single T cell receptor beta chain is shown here with its context. Its antigen is currently unknown. This sample was taken from a study of cytomegalovirus exposure and HLA in healthy donors. Nominally healthy donors provided the samples, though records likely missed some immune exposures. Unmatched junction bases numbered 7, after V lost 5 bases and J lost 2 bases. The germline V gene encodes CDR1 SGHTA and CDR2 FQGNSA. This CDR3 contains 16 residues. Study outcomes and limitations: Data from an earlier analysis indicated that most TCR beta V segments were productive either about 87% or about 30% of the time.

13 Jbeta primers and 60 Vbeta primers were used for the PCR. Assay: immunoSEQ multiplex PCR; the TCRdb copy retains only in-frame clones and omits some. The sample shows 90,000 to 95,000 clones, roughly 73% of them seen only once. This chain connects TRBV7-2 to TRBJ1-5, with TRBD1 matching over 9 bases. The sample was PBMCs. The TCR comes from a male donor in good health and CMV-seropositive. Written as DNA, the CDR3 is TGTGCCAGCAGCCCGGGACAGGGTAGGGGCAATCAGCCCCAGCATTTT. Protein sequence: CASSPGQGRGNQPQHF.